This TCR beta chain was retrieved from a study of T cell changes during pregnancy in multiple sclerosis. The CDR3 runs to 15 residues. The germline V gene encodes CDR1 MNHNS and CDR2 SASEGT. Trimming shortened V by 7 bases and J by 4 bases, and 19 bases separated the two germline ends. Using immunoSEQ multiplex PCR, the repertoire was profiled, and TCRdb retains in-frame clones only, with some absent. This table holds around 45,000 clones, about nine tenths found once. The receptor comes from a female donor in good health, enrolled as a control in a pregnancy study. The chain uses TRBV6-1 and TRBJ2-5; tentative D call: TRBD2 (5 bases). Sequenced here: CD4+ T cells from peripheral blood mononuclear cells, sampled in the second trimester of pregnancy. This CDR3 reads CASKAGKSRSETQYF. The CDR3 DNA follows: TGTGCCAGCAAGGCGGGCAAATCGAGGTCAGAGACCCAGTACTTC.